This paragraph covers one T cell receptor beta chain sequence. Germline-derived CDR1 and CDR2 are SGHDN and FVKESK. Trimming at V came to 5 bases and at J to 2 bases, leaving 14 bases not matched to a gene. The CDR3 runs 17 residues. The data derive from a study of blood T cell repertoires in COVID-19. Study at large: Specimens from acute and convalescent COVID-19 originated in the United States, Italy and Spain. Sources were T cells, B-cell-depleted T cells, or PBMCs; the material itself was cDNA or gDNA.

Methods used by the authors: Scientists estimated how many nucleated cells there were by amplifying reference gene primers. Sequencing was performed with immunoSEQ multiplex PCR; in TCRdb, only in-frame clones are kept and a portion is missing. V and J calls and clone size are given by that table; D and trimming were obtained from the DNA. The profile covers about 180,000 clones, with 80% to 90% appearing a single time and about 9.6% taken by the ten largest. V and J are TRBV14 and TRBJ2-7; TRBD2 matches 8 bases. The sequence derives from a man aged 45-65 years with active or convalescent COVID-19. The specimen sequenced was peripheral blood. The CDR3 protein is CASSTPEGGRTTYEQYF. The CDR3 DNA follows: TGTGCCAGCAGCACTCCAGAAGGCGGGAGGACAACCTACGAGCAGTACTTC.